This T cell receptor beta chain emerged from a study of blood T cell repertoires in COVID-19. Looked up from germline, CDR1 is MGHRA and CDR2 is YSYEKL. This CDR3 comprises 19 residues. Between the trimmed V and J ends, which lost 3 bases and 0 bases, there was a span of 21 bases. Only in-frame clones appear in the TCRdb table, and some are missing; sequencing was by immunoSEQ multiplex PCR. The top ten hold 4.5% to 6.5% of the sample, which has 300,000 to 400,000 clones, about 89% seen once. The material sequenced was PBMCs or T cells enriched from blood (not recorded which). The J gene is TRBJ1-3, the V gene TRBV4-1; D possibly corresponds to TRBD1 (6 bases). This receptor was obtained from a man aged 60 to 69 who had recovered from COVID-19. The DNA of the CDR3 is TGCGCCAGCAGCCACTCGGGCGCTGGACAGACGAACTCTGGAAACACCATATATTTT. It encodes CASSHSGAGQTNSGNTIYF.